This record covers a single T cell receptor (beta chain). Its target is unknown. The time point denotes: neoterminal ileum biopsy at postoperative endoscopy, about 6 months after surgery. Assay: immunoSEQ multiplex PCR; the TCRdb copy retains only in-frame clones and omits some. The sample shows roughly 60,000 clones, approximately 88% of them seen only once. The CDR3 has 13 residues. From germline, CDR1 is MNHNS and CDR2 SASEGT. Trimming stripped 8 bases from V and 4 bases from J, with 11 bases between. This sample was taken from a study of T cell repertoires in ileal Crohn's disease. As for the study in general: Median disease duration was approximately eight years; 35% smoked at surgery. About half of patients got postoperative therapy: under 12 thiopurines, approximately 18 anti-TNF. Findings of the study overall: Clonality above 26.8% at surgery always came with endoscopic recurrence. Within the first postoperative year, endoscopy came at median about 6.4 months.

The genes are TRBV6-1 and TRBJ1-4; tentatively, D is TRBD1 (5 bases). The sample was ileal tissue. The receptor was derived from an adult with Crohn's disease. CDR3: CASLGAVNEKLFF. For the CDR3, the DNA is TGTGCCAGCTTAGGGGCTGTTAATGAAAAACTGTTTTTT.